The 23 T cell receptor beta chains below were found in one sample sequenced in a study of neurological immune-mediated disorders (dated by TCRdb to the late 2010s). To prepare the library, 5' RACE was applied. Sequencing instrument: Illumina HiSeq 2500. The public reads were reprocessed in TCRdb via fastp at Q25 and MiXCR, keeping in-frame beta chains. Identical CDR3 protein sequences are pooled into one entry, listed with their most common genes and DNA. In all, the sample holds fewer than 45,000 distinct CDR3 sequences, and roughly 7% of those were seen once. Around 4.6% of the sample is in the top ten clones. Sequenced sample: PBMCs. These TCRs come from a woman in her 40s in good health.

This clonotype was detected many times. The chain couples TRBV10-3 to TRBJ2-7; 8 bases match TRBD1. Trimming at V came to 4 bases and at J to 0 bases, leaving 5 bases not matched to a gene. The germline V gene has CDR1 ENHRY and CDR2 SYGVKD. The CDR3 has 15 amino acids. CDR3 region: CAISGGTGTSYEQYV. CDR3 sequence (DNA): TGTGCCATCAGTGGCGGGACAGGAACCTCCTACGAGCAGTACGTC.

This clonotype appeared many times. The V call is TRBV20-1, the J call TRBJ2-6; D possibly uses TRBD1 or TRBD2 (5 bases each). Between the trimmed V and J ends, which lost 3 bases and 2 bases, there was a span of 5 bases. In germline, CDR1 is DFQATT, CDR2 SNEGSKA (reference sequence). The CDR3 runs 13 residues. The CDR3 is CSARGAGANVLTF. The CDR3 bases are TGCAGTGCTAGGGGGGCTGGGGCCAACGTCCTGACTTTC.

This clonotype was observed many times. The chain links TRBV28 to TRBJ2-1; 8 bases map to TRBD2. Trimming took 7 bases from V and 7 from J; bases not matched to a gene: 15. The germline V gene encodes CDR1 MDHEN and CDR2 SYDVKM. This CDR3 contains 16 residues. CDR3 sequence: CASTPVRLAGANEQFF. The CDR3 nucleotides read TGTGCCAGCACCCCCGTGAGGCTAGCGGGCGCTAATGAGCAGTTCTTC.

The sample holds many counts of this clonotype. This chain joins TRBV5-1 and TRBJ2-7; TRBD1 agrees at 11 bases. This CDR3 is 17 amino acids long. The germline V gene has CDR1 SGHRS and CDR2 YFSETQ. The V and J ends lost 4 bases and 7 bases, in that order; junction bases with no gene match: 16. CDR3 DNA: TGCGCCAGCAGCCGCAGAGGACAGGGGGCTTCCCTTGAGGAGCAGTACTTC. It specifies CASSRRGQGASLEEQYF. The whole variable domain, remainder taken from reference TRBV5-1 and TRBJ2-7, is KAGVTQTPRYLIKTRGQQVTLSCSPISGHRSVSWYQQTPGQGLQFLFEYFSETQRNKGNFPGRFSGRQFSNSRSEMNVSTLELGDSALYLCASSRRGQGASLEEQYFGPGTRLTVT.

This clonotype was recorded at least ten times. The CDR3 sequence: CASKPGTGGDSPLHF. The CDR3 bases are TGTGCCAGCAAACCCGGGACAGGGGGCGATTCACCCCTCCACTTT. The rearrangement joins TRBV28 to TRBJ1-6; 12 bases match TRBD1. The CDR3 sequence is 15 residues long. V shed 7 bases and J 8 bases; nucleotides not matched to a gene: 6. Germline values: CDR1 MDHEN, CDR2 SYDVKM. The whole variable domain, remainder taken from reference TRBV28 and TRBJ1-6, is DVKVTQSSRYLVKRTGEKVFLECVQDMDHENMFWYRQDPGLGLRLIYFSYDVKMKEKGDIPEGYSVSREKKERFSLILESASTNQTSMYLCASKPGTGGDSPLHFGNGTRLTVT.

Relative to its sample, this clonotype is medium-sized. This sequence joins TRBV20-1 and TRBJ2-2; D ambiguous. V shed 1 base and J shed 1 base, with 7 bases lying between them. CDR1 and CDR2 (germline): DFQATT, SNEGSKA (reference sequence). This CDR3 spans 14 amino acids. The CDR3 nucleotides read TGCAGTGCTAGAGGGGAAGGGAACACCGGGGAGCTGTTTTTT. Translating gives CSARGEGNTGELFF.

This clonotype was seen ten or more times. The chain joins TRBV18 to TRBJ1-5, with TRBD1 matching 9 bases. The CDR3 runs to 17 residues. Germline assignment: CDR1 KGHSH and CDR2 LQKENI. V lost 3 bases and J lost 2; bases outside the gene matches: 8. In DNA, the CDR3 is TGTGCCAGCTCACCTATTGGACAGGGGTCGGGCAATCAGCCCCAGCATTTT. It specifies CASSPIGQGSGNQPQHF.

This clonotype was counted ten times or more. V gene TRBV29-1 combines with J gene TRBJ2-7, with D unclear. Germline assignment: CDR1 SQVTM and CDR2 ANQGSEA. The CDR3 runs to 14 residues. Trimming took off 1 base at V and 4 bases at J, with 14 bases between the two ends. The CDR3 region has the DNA TGCAGCGTTGAAGGAGAATACCTCCCTTACGAGCAGTACTTC. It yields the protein CSVEGEYLPYEQYF.

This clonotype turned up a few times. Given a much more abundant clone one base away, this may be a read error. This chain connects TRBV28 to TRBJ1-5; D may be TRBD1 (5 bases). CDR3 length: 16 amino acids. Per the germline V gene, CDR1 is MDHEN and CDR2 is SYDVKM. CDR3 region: CASSFLGRGGDQPQNF. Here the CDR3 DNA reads TGTGCCAGCAGTTTCTTAGGGCGGGGAGGGGATCAGCCCCAGAATTTT.

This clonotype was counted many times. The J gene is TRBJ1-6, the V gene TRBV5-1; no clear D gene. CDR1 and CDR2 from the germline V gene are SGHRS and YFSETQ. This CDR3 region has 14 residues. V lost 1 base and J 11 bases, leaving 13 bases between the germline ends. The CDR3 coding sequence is TGCGCCAGCAGCTTGAGATCGTACGGGACACCCCTCCACTTT. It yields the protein CASSLRSYGTPLHF.

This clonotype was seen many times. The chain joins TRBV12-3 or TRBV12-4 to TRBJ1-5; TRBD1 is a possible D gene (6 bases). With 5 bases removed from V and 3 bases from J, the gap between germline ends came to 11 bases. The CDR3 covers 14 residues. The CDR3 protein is CASSPTGNNQPQHF. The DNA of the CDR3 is TGTGCCAGCAGTCCTACAGGGAACAATCAGCCCCAGCATTTT.

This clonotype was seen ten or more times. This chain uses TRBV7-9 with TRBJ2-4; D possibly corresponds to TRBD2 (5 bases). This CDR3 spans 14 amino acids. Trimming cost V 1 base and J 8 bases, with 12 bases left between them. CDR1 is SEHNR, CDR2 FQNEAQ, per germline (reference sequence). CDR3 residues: CASSLGAASDIQYF. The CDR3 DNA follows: TGTGCCAGCAGCTTAGGAGCGGCATCGGACATTCAGTACTTC.

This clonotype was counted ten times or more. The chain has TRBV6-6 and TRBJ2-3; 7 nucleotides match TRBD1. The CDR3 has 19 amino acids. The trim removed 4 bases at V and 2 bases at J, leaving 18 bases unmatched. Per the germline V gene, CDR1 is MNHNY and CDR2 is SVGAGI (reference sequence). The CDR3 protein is CASSFPTKTTGPSTDTQYF. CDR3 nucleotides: TGTGCCAGCAGTTTCCCTACAAAGACGACAGGGCCCTCCACAGATACGCAGTATTTT.

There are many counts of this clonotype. The CDR3 here is CASSQRADNTEAFF. CDR3 coding DNA: TGTGCCAGCAGCCAGCGGGCCGATAACACTGAAGCTTTCTTT. The chain employs TRBV3-1 and TRBJ1-1; no firm D call. The CDR3 is 14 amino acids. Trimming took 3 bases from V and 2 from J, leaving 10 bases between them. Germline V gene data show CDR1 as LGHDT and CDR2 as YNNKEL (reference sequence).

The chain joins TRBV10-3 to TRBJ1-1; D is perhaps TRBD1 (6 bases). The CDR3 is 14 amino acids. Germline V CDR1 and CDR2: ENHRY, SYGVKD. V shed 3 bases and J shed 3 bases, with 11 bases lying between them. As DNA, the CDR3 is TGTGCCATCAGTGATTGGGCAGGGGACACTGAAGCTTTCTTT. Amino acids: CAISDWAGDTEAFF.

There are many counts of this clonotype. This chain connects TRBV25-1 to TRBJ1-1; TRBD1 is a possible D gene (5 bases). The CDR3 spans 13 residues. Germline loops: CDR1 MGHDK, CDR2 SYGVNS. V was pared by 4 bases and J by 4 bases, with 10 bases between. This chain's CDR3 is CASSGLGGTEAFF. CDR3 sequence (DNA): TGTGCCAGCAGTGGATTGGGGGGCACTGAAGCTTTCTTT.

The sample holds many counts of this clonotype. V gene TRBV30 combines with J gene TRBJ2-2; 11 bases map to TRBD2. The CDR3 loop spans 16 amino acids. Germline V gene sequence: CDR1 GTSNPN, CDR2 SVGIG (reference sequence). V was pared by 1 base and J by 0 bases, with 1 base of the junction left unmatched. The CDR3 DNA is TGTGCCTGGAGTGGACTAGCGGGATCGAACACCGGGGAGCTGTTTTTT. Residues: CAWSGLAGSNTGELFF.

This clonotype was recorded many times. CDR3 in amino acids: CASSKTISYEQYF. The CDR3, as DNA: TGTGCCAGCAGCAAGACTATTTCCTACGAGCAGTACTTC. V is TRBV28 and J is TRBJ2-7; D perhaps matches TRBD2 (5 bases). V lost 6 bases, J lost 1 base, and 10 bases lay in between. The germline V gene encodes CDR1 MDHEN and CDR2 SYDVKM. This CDR3 region has 13 residues.

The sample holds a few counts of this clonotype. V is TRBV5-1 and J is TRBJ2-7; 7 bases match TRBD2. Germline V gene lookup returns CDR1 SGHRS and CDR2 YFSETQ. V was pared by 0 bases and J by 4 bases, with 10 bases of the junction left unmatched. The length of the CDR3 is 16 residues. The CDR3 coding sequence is TGCGCCAGCAGCTTGGTAGAAGCGGGATCGTCGTACGAGCAGTACTTC. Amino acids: CASSLVEAGSSYEQYF.

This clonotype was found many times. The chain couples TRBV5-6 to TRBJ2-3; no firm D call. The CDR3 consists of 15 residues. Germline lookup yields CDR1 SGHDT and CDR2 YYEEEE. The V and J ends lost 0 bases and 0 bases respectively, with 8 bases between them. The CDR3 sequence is CASSLGTFSTDTQYF. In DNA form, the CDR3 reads TGTGCCAGCAGCTTGGGCACGTTTAGCACAGATACGCAGTATTTT.

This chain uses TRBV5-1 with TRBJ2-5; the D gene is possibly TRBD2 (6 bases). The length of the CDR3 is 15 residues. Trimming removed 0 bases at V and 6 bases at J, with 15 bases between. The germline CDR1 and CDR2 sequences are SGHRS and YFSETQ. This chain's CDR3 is CASSLEGGRGKTQYF. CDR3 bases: TGCGCCAGCAGCTTGGAAGGCGGGCGGGGAAAGACCCAGTACTTC.

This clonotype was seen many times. In DNA, the CDR3 is TGTGCCAGCAGTTCCCCGCGAAGGGGTGATAATGAAAAACTGTTTTTT. This codes for CASSSPRRGDNEKLFF. The chain couples TRBV6-2 or TRBV6-3 to TRBJ1-4; D is possibly TRBD1 (5 bases). V shed 4 bases and J shed 4 bases, with 16 bases lying between them. CDR1 MNHEY and CDR2 SVGEGT come from the germline V gene. The CDR3 extends over 16 amino acids.

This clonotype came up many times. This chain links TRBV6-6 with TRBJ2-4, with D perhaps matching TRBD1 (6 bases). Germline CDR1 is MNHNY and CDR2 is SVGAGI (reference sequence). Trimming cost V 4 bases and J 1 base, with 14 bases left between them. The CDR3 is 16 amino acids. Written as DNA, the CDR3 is TGTGCCAGCAGTTTACAGGGAGTCTTCGCCAAAAACATTCAGTACTTC. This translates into CASSLQGVFAKNIQYF.